One T cell receptor beta chain is described in this entry. The source of the sample is a study of blood T cell repertoires in COVID-19. This CDR3 is built from 13 residues. Trimming removed 4 bases from V and 5 bases from J; junction bases left unmatched: 3. The germline V gene has CDR1 SGHNT and CDR2 YYREEE (reference sequence). The table came from immunoSEQ multiplex PCR; TCRdb's copy has only in-frame clones and leaves some out. The data contain 35,000 to 45,000 clones, roughly 74% of them seen just once; the ten biggest clones take up roughly 61%. The sample comprised peripheral blood. This clonotype was obtained from a man at least 80 years old with acute or convalescent COVID-19. The gene calls are TRBV5-4 and TRBJ2-3; 8 nucleotides agree with TRBD2. The DNA of the CDR3 is TGTGCCAGCAGCCGGCGGGGGGTAGATACGCAGTATTTT. Its protein product is CASSRRGVDTQYF.